These 2 T cell receptor beta chains share one sample of origin, sequenced in a study of blood T cell repertoires in COVID-19. The method was immunoSEQ multiplex PCR; TCRdb's version includes in-frame clones alone and lacks a portion of them. The table has approximately 470,000 clones, around 90% seen once. The sequenced sample was PBMCs or T cells enriched from blood (not recorded which). Source of these receptors: a woman in her late teens or twenties who had recovered from COVID-19.

This sequence joins TRBV6-5 and TRBJ2-7; no clear D. CDR1 is MNHEY, CDR2 SVGAGI, per germline. The CDR3 is made up of 14 amino acids. V was clipped by 6 bases and J by 0 bases, with 12 bases between them. The CDR3: CASRGRISSYEQYF. The DNA of the CDR3 is TGTGCCAGCAGGGGCCGGATTAGCTCCTACGAGCAGTACTTC.

V and J are TRBV5-1 and TRBJ1-1, with 8 bases identical to TRBD1. V trimming: 2 bases; J trimming: 11 bases; junction bases outside the gene matches: 11. The CDR3 contains 14 residues. Germline V CDR1 and CDR2: SGHRS, YFSETQ. CDR3 region: CASSLGQGRGRAFF. The CDR3 DNA reads as TGCGCCAGCAGCTTAGGACAGGGTCGCGGGCGGGCTTTCTTT.